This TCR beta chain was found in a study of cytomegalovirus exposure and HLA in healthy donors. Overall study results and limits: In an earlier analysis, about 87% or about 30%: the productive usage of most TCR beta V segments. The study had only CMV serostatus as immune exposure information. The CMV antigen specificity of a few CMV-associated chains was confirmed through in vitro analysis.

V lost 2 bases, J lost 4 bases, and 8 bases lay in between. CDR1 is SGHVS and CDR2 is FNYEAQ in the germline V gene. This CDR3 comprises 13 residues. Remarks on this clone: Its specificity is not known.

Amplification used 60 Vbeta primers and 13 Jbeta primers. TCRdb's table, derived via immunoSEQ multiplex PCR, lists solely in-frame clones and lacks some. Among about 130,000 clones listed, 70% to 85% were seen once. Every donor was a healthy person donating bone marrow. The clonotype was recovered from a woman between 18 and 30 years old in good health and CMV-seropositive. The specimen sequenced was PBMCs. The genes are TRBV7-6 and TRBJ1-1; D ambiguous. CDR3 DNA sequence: TGTGCCAGCAGCTTAAAGGAGGTCACTGAAGCTTTCTTT. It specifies CASSLKEVTEAFF.